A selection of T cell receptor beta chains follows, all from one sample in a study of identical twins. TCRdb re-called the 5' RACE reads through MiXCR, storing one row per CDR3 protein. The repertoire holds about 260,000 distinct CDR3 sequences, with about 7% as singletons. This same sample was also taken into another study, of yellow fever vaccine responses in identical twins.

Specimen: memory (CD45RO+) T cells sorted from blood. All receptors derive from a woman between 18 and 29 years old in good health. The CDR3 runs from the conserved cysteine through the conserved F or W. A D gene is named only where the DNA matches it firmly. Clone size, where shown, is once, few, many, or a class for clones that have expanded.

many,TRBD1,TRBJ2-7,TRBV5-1,CASSPGDRESEQYF,TGCGCCAGCAGCCCCGGGGACAGGGAATCCGAGCAGTACTTC
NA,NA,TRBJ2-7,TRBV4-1,CASSQEGTASYEQYF,TGCGCCAGCAGCCAAGAGGGGACGGCATCCTACGAGCAGTACTTC
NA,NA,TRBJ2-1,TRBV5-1,CASSSMAMANEQFF,TGCGCCAGCAGCTCCATGGCTATGGCCAATGAGCAGTTCTTC
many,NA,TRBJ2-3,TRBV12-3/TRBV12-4,CASRHGETSTDTQYF,TGTGCCAGCAGACATGGGGAAACTAGCACAGATACGCAGTATTTT
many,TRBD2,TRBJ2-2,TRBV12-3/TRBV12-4,CASTESAGGLTGELFF,TGTGCCAGCACCGAGTCGGCGGGGGGGCTGACCGGGGAGCTGTTTTTT
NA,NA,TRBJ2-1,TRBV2,CASSGYRTYNEQFF,TGTGCCAGCAGTGGGTACAGGACCTACAATGAGCAGTTCTTC
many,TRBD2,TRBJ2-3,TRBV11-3,CASSQRAGGSQDTQYF,TGTGCCAGCAGCCAACGGGCGGGAGGATCACAAGATACGCAGTATTTT
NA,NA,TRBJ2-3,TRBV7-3,CASSLSDEGDTQYF,TGTGCCAGCAGCCTCTCGGACGAGGGAGATACGCAGTATTTT
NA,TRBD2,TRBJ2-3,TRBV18,CASSRLAGGSDTHYF,TGTGCCAGCTCGCGACTAGCGGGAGGCTCAGATACGCACTATTTT
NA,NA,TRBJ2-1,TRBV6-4,CASSESLDFEQFF,TGTGCCAGCAGTGAATCGTTAGATTTTGAGCAGTTCTTC
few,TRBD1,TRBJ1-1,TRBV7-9,CASSSRQGLMNTEAFF,TGTGCCAGCAGCTCCAGACAGGGTCTTATGAACACTGAAGCTTTCTTT
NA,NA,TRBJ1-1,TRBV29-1,CSVVQGARISEAFF,TGCAGCGTTGTTCAGGGCGCGAGAATCTCCGAAGCTTTCTTT
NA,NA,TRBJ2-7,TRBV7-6,CASSSIKGQKTYEQYF,TGTGCCAGCAGCTCGATAAAGGGACAAAAAACCTACGAGCAGTACTTC
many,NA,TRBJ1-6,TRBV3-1,CASSQRRGKDSPLHF,TGTGCCAGCAGCCAAAGAAGAGGGAAGGATTCACCCCTCCACTTT
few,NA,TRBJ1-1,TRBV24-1,CATSTGRGTEAFF,TGTGCCACCAGTACGGGACGGGGCACTGAAGCTTTCTTT
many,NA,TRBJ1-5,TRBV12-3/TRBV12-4,CASSFQQGQPQHF,TGTGCCAGCAGTTTCCAACAGGGTCAGCCCCAGCATTTT
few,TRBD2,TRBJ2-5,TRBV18,CASSYTSAKETQYF,TGTGCCAGCTCCTATACTAGCGCGAAAGAGACCCAGTACTTC
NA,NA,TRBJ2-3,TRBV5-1,CASSISGTDTQYF,TGCGCCAGCAGTATAAGTGGCACAGATACGCAGTATTTT
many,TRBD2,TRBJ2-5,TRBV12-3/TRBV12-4,CASSLTSGGVETQYF,TGTGCCAGCAGTTTAACTAGCGGGGGGGTGGAGACCCAGTACTTC
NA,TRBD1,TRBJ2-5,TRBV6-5,CASSYSGGQGGETQYF,TGTGCCAGCAGTTACTCAGGGGGACAGGGAGGAGAGACCCAGTACTTC
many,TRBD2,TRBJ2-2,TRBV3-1,CASSSSGRVTGELFF,TGTGCCAGCAGTTCTAGCGGGAGAGTTACCGGGGAGCTGTTTTTT
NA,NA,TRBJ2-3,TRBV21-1,CASSKRGSGGVGKDTQYF,TGTGCCAGCAGCAAAAGGGGTAGCGGGGGTGTCGGTAAAGATACGCAGTATTTT
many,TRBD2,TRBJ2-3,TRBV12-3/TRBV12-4,CASSLYGRAGTDTQYF,TGTGCCAGCAGTTTATACGGGAGGGCGGGCACAGATACGCAGTATTTT
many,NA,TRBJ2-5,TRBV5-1,CASSLGPETQYF,TGCGCCAGCAGCTTGGGGCCAGAGACCCAGTACTTC
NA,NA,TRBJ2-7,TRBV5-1,CASSPAGTSNYEQYF,TGCGCCAGCAGCCCGGCGGGGACCTCAAACTACGAGCAGTACTTC
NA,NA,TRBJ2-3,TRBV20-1,CSARRGLSTDTQYF,TGCAGTGCAAGGAGGGGGTTAAGCACAGATACGCAGTATTTT
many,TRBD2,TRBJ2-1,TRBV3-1,CASSQIPGLDRGSEQFF,TGTGCCAGCAGCCAGATTCCGGGACTAGATAGGGGGTCTGAGCAGTTCTTC
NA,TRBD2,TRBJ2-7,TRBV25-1,CASSDPSGSYEQYF,TGTGCCAGCAGTGATCCTAGCGGCTCCTACGAGCAGTACTTC
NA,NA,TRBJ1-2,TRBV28,CASSFTQTGYGYTF,TGTGCCAGCAGTTTTACCCAAACTGGATATGGCTACACCTTC
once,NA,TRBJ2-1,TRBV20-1,CSAEAELSRGNNEQFF,TGCAGTGCCGAAGCAGAGCTCAGCCGGGGCAACAATGAGCAGTTCTTC
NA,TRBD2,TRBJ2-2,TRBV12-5,CASGLGLAGGRVGELFF,TGTGCTAGTGGTTTGGGACTAGCGGGGGGGCGTGTCGGGGAGCTGTTTTTT
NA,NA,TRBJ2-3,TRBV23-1,CASSQEDPEPPDTQYF,TGCGCCAGCAGTCAAGAGGACCCCGAGCCGCCAGATACGCAGTATTTT
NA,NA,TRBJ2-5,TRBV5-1,CASRPYNGAKETQYF,TGCGCCAGCAGACCATATAACGGGGCTAAAGAGACCCAGTACTTC
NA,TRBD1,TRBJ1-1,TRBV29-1,CSAGQAGTEAFF,TGCAGCGCGGGACAGGCCGGCACTGAAGCTTTCTTT
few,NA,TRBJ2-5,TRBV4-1,CASSQERHNQETQYF,TGCGCCAGCAGCCAAGAACGACACAATCAAGAGACCCAGTACTTC
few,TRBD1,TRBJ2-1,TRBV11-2,CASSLQQGEWNEQFF,TGTGCCAGCAGCCTCCAGCAGGGGGAATGGAATGAGCAGTTCTTC
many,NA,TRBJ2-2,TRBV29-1,CSVKNTGELFF,TGCAGCGTTAAGAACACCGGGGAGCTGTTTTTT
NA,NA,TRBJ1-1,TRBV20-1,CSAKGQGDTEAFF,TGCAGTGCAAAGGGTCAGGGTGACACTGAAGCTTTCTTT
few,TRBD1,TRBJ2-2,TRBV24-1,CATSEQDREAGELFF,TGTGCCACCAGTGAACAGGACAGGGAGGCCGGGGAGCTGTTTTTT
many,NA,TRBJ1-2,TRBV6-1,CASSGPDWGYGYTF,TGTGCCAGCAGTGGACCGGACTGGGGGTATGGCTACACCTTC
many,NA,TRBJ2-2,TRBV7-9,CASTPRTGTGELFF,TGTGCCAGCACTCCCCGGACGGGGACCGGGGAGCTGTTTTTT
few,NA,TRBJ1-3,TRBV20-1,CSVSDGGNTIYF,TGCAGTGTTTCGGACGGTGGAAACACCATATATTTT
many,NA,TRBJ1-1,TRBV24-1,CATQGFFSTEAFF,TGTGCCACCCAGGGATTTTTCTCCACTGAAGCTTTCTTT
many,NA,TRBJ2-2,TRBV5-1,CASRKRQTENTGELFF,TGCGCCAGCAGAAAGAGACAGACTGAGAACACCGGGGAGCTGTTTTTT
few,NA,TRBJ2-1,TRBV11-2,CASSSEAGSAIAINEQFF,TGTGCCAGCAGCTCCGAAGCGGGCTCTGCGATTGCAATCAATGAGCAGTTCTTC
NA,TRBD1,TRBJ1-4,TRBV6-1,CASSEAGDSQKLFF,TGTGCCAGCAGTGAAGCGGGGGACAGTCAAAAACTGTTTTTT
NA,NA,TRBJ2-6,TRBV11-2,CASSAELSGANVLTF,TGTGCCAGCAGCGCCGAGTTATCCGGGGCCAACGTCCTGACTTTC
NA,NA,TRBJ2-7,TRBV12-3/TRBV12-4,CASSLKGLVFEQYF,TGTGCCAGCAGTTTAAAGGGGCTTGTCTTCGAGCAGTACTTC
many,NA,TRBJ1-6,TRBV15,CATSRERENSPLHF,TGTGCCACCAGCAGAGAGCGGGAAAACTCACCCCTCCACTTT
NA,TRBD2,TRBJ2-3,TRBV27,CASSPRTSGRPAPHTDTQYF,TGTGCCAGCAGTCCGAGGACTAGCGGGAGGCCGGCCCCACACACAGATACGCAGTATTTT
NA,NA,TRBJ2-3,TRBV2,CASSPQDLTSSTDTQYF,TGTGCCAGCAGTCCCCAGGACCTAACTTCTAGCACAGATACGCAGTATTTT
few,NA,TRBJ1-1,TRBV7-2,CASSLTPRGEAFF,TGTGCCAGCAGCTTAACCCCCAGGGGTGAAGCTTTCTTT
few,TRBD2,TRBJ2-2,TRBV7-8,CASSLGVGSSGTGGELFF,TGTGCCAGCAGCTTAGGAGTTGGTAGTAGCGGGACGGGCGGGGAGCTGTTTTTT